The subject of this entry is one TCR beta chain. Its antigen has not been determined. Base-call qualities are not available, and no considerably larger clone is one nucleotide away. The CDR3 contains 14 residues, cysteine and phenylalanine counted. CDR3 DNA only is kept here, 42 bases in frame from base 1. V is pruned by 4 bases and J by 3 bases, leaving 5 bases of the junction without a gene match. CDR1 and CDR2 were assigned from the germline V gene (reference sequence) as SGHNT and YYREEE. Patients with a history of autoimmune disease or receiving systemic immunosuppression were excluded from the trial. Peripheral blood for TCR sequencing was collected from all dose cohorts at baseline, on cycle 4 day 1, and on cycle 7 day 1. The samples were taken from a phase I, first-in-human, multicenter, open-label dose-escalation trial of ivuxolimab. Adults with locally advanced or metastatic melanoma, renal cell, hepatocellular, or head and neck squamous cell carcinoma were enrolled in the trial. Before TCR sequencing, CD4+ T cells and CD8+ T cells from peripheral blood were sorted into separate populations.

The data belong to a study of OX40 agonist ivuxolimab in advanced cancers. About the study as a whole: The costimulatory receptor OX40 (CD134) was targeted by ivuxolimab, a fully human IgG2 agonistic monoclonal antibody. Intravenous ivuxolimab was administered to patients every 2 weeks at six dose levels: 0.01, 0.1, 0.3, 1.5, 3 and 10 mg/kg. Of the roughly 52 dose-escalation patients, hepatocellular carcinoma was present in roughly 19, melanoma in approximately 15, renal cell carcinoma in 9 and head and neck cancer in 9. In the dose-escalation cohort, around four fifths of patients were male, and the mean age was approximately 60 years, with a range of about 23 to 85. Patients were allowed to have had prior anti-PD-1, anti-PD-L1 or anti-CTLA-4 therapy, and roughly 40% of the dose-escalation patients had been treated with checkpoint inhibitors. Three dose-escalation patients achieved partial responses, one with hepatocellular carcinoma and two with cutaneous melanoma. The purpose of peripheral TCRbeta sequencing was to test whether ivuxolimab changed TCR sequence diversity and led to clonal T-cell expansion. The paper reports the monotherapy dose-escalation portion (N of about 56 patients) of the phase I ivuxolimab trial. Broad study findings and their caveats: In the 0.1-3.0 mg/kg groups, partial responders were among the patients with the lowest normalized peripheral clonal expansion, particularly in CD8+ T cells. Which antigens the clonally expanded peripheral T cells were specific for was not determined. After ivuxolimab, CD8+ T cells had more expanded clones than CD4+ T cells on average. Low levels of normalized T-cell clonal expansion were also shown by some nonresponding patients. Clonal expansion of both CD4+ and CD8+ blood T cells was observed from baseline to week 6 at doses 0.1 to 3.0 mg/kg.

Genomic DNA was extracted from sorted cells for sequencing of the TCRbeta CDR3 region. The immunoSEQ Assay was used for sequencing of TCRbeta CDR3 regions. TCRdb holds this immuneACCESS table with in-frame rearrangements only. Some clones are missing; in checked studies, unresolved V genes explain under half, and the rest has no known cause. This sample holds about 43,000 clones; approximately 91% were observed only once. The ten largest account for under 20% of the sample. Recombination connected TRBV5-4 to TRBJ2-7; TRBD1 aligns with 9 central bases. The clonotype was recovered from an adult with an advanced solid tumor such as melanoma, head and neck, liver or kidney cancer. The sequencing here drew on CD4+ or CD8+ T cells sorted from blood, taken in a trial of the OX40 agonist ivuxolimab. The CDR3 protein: CASSTGTGSYEQYF. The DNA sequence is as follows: TGTGCCAGCAGCACCGGGACAGGGAGCTACGAGCAGTACTTC.